The subject of this entry is one T cell receptor (beta chain). The data originate from a study of T cells in women clearing cervical HPV infection. The assay was immunoSEQ multiplex PCR, and TCRdb's table has in-frame clones only and misses some. This repertoire comprises approximately 38,000 clones; its ten largest clones make up about 7.7%. The sequence was obtained from a woman aged 18 to 69 with a cervical HPV16 infection that either progressed to CIN3+ or cleared (not recorded which). The sample consisted of blood buffy coat.

This chain's CDR3 is CASTPLTGKADTQYF. CDR3 DNA, as far as it was read: TGTGCCAGCACCCCCCTGACAGGGAAGGCAGATACG. The chain employs TRBV6-2 or TRBV6-3 and TRBJ2-3; 7 bases align to TRBD1. The read falls 3 residues short of the CDR3 end, and the missing part is taken from the germline J gene. This CDR3 is built from 15 residues. Germline V gene lookup returns CDR1 MNHEY and CDR2 SVGEGT. Germline trimming cut 7 bases from V and 4 bases from J; bases unmatched to any gene: 11.